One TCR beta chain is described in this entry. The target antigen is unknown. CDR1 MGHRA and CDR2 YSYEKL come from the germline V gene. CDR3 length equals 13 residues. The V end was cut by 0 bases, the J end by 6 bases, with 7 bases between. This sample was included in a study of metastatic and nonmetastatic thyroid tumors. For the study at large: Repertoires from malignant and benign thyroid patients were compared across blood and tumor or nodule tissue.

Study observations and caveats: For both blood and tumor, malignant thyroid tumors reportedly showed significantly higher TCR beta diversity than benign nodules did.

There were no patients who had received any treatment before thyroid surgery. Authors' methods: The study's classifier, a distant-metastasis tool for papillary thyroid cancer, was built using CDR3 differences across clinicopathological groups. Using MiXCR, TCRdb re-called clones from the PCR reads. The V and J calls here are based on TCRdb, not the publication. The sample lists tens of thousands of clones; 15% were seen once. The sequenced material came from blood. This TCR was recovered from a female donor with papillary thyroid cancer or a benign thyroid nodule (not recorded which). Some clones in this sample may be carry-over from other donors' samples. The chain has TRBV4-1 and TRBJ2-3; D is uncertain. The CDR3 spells CASSQDPQDTQYF. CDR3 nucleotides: TGCGCCAGCAGCCAAGATCCGCAGGATACGCAGTATTTT.